The next 28 T cell receptor beta chains were all read from a single sample in a study of prognosis after radiotherapy for stage I lung cancer. The authors amplified TCR beta CDR3 from genomic DNA using two-round multiplex PCR. Used in first-round PCR were primers specific to each TRBV and TRBJ gene. TCRdb itself ran the multiplex PCR reads through MiXCR, one entry per CDR3 protein. The sample holds about 22,000 distinct CDR3 sequences, 35% to 45% seen once. This specimen consisted of PBMCs, obtained before or after stereotactic body radiation therapy (not recorded which). The receptors originated from a donor at least 50 years old with non-small cell lung cancer.

Notes on this clonotype: Possible read error: a much larger clone is one base away. The chain joins TRBV5-1 to TRBJ2-5, with unresolved D. Germline CDR1 SGHRS, CDR2 YFSETQ. V dropped 2 bases and J dropped 0 bases, with 5 bases sitting between them. The CDR3 consists of 13 residues. Here the CDR3 DNA reads TGCGCCAGCAGCTTACATGACCAAGAGACCCAGTACTTC. Its protein is CASSLHDQETQYF.

The J gene is TRBJ1-1, the V gene TRBV6-9; 7 positions match TRBD1. Germline CDR1 MNHGY, CDR2 SVAAGI. The V segment lost 3 bases and the J segment 1 base; nucleotides outside the gene matches: 8. The CDR3 runs 16 residues. Here the CDR3 reads CASSYYDRARNTEAFF. DNA for the CDR3: TGTGCCAGCAGTTACTACGACAGGGCTCGGAACACTGAAGCTTTCTTT.

This clonotype occurred many times. The chain carries TRBV7-7 and TRBJ2-5; D not certain. V gave up 1 base and J gave up 0 bases, with 12 bases separating them. Per germline, CDR1 SSHAT and CDR2 FNYEAQ (reference sequence). The CDR3 sequence is 16 residues long. CDR3 protein: CASSLGVASYQETQYF. CDR3 nucleotide sequence: TGTGCCAGCAGCTTAGGGGTGGCATCGTACCAAGAGACCCAGTACTTC.

The J gene is TRBJ2-5, the V gene TRBV6-5; a possible D gene is TRBD1 (5 bases). The CDR3 has 14 residues. CDR1 and CDR2 from the germline V gene are MNHEY and SVGAGI. Trimming removed 2 bases at V and 5 bases at J, with 12 bases between. DNA of the CDR3: TGTGCCAGCAGTTACAAGGGGAACGGGGAGACCCAGTACTTC. The encoded protein is CASSYKGNGETQYF.

This clonotype was seen repeatedly, ten times or more. V gene TRBV20-1 combines with J gene TRBJ2-7; 7 positions agree with TRBD1. Germline loops: CDR1 DFQATT, CDR2 SNEGSKA (reference sequence). The CDR3 consists of 14 residues. V lost 4 bases, J lost 0 bases, and 6 bases stayed unmatched. The CDR3 loop is CSAIMTGSSYEQYF. CDR3 coding DNA: TGCAGTGCTATAATGACAGGGTCCTCCTACGAGCAGTACTTC.

The J gene is TRBJ2-7, the V gene TRBV11-2; D not certain. Trimming cost V 2 bases and J 5 bases, with 19 bases left between them. This CDR3 region has 16 residues. In germline, CDR1 is SGHAT, CDR2 FQNNGV. The CDR3 protein is CASSLSGASGSHEQYF. The CDR3 DNA follows: TGTGCCAGCAGCTTATCGGGCGCCAGTGGATCCCACGAGCAGTACTTC.

On this clonotype: Since a much larger clone is just one base distant, this may be a read error. The rearrangement links TRBV29-1 to TRBJ2-3, with TRBD1 matching over 7 bases. The CDR3 has 14 amino acids. Per germline, CDR1 SQVTM and CDR2 ANQGSEA. CDR3 residues: CSTDRDSATDKQYF. The CDR3 DNA reads TGCAGCACGGACCGGGACAGCGCCACAGATAAGCAGTATTTT.

This clonotype was picked up many times. The chain is built from TRBV24-1 and TRBJ2-1; 8 nucleotides align to TRBD1. CDR3 length equals 17 residues. V lost 0 bases to trimming and J lost 13 bases; unmatched junction nucleotides: 16. The germline gives CDR1 KGHDR, CDR2 SFDVKD. Here the CDR3 DNA reads TGTGCCACCAGTGATTTGCGGGGGACAGGTCTTCCCACCCCCCAGTTCTTC. The encoded protein is CATSDLRGTGLPTPQFF.

This chain links TRBV5-4 with TRBJ2-7; D not resolved. The CDR3 runs to 18 residues. Trimming pared 5 bases from V and 7 bases from J, leaving 31 bases between. The germline gives CDR1 SGHNT, CDR2 YYREEE (reference sequence). CDR3 nucleotides: TGTGCCAGCAGGGAATTGCGGTATCGCGACTTGAGACGGTGGGAGCAGTACTTC. As protein: CASRELRYRDLRRWEQYF.

On this clonotype: Compared with germline, one end of the junction differs, possibly owing to a read error. The V call is TRBV6-5, the J call TRBJ2-1; the D is unclear. The CDR3 spans 15 residues. Germline CDR1 and CDR2: MNHEY and SVGAGI. The CDR3 DNA follows: TGTGCCAGCAGTTACTACCCCCTCTCATACAATGAGAAGTTCTTC. Encoded protein: CASSYYPLSYNEKFF.

This clonotype was seen at least ten times. This chain links TRBV7-3 with TRBJ1-1; no clear D. Germline CDR1 and CDR2: SGHTA and FQGTGA. V was trimmed by 5 bases and J by 1 base, leaving 5 bases between them. This CDR3 contains 12 residues. The CDR3 coding sequence is TGTGCCAGCAGCGGATGGAACACTGAAGCTTTCTTT. Translation: CASSGWNTEAFF. The complete variable domain, with remaining parts taken from reference TRBV7-3 and TRBJ1-1, reads GAGVSQTPSNKVTEKGKYVELRCDPISGHTALYWYRQSLGQGPEFLIYFQGTGAADDSGLPNDRFFAVRPEGSVSTLKIQRTERGDSAVYLCASSGWNTEAFFGQGTRLTVV.

This clonotype occurred many times. The chain combines TRBV6-4 with TRBJ2-3; D is uncertain. V lost 6 bases, J lost 3 bases, and 16 bases lay in between. This CDR3 region has 15 residues. Germline V gene sequence: CDR1 MRHNA, CDR2 SNTAGT. CDR3 coding DNA: TGTGCCAGCAGCCCCCTTTGGGATCAAACAGATACGCAGTATTTT. Residues: CASSPLWDQTDTQYF.

Ten or more counts support this clonotype. This chain links TRBV2 with TRBJ2-3; D is uncertain. V dropped 4 bases and J dropped 0 bases, with 11 bases sitting between them. CDR1 and CDR2 from the germline V gene are SNHLY and FYNNEI. This CDR3 is built from 15 residues. The CDR3 sequence is CASSARRLSTDTQYF. CDR3 nucleotides: TGTGCCAGCAGTGCGAGACGCCTCAGCACAGATACGCAGTATTTT.

This clonotype came up many times. V is TRBV24-1 and J is TRBJ2-5; a possible D gene is TRBD2 (6 bases). The V end lost 5 bases, the J end lost 2 bases, and 11 bases lay between the germline ends. CDR3 size: 14 residues. Germline CDR1 and CDR2: KGHDR and SFDVKD. In DNA form, the CDR3 reads TGTGCCACCAGTGTCGCGGGACCTCAAGAGACCCAGTACTTC. Translating it yields CATSVAGPQETQYF.

This clonotype was recorded only once. The chain combines TRBV4-1 with TRBJ1-2; TRBD1 agrees at 10 bases. Germline lookup yields CDR1 MGHRA and CDR2 YSYEKL. The CDR3 has 14 residues. The V and J ends lost 3 bases and 4 bases, in that order; junction bases with no gene match: 2. The CDR3 reads CASSQRTGGYGYTF. The CDR3, as DNA: TGCGCCAGCAGCCAGAGGACAGGGGGCTATGGCTACACCTTC.

The chain carries TRBV20-1 and TRBJ2-5; TRBD1 is a possible D gene (5 bases). The germline V gene has CDR1 DFQATT and CDR2 SNEGSKA (reference sequence). This CDR3 region has 11 residues. Between the trimmed V and J ends, which lost 7 bases and 0 bases, there was a span of 6 bases. CDR3 in amino acids: CSEGDQETQYF. The DNA for the CDR3 is TGCAGTGAAGGGGACCAAGAGACCCAGTACTTC.

Regarding this clonotype: A far larger clone is only one base removed, so a read error is likely. J is TRBJ2-1 and V is TRBV6-1, with a weak D call TRBD2 (6 bases). The CDR3 is 12 amino acids. Germline values: CDR1 MNHNS, CDR2 SASEGT. Trimming left V 5 bases short and J 10 bases short, with 12 bases between. CDR3 nucleotide sequence: TGTGCCAGCAGTTGCGGGGCCTGGGAGCAGTTCTTC. It is translated as CASSCGAWEQFF.

The gene calls are TRBV10-3 and TRBJ1-3; a weak D match, TRBD1 (5 bases). This CDR3 contains 14 residues. CDR1 and CDR2 from the germline V gene are ENHRY and SYGVKD. V lost 8 bases and J lost 0, with 11 bases in between. This chain's CDR3 is CAIQGGSSGNTIYF. In DNA form, the CDR3 reads TGTGCCATCCAGGGTGGGAGCTCTGGAAACACCATATATTTT.

The rearrangement links TRBV6-1 to TRBJ1-1, with 7 positions matching TRBD1. The CDR3 spans 13 residues. The germline CDR1 and CDR2 sequences are MNHNS and SASEGT. V lost 8 bases and J lost 1; bases outside the gene matches: 4. The CDR3 sequence is CASSAGGNTEAFF. The CDR3, as DNA: TGTGCCAGCTCGGCAGGGGGGAACACTGAAGCTTTCTTT.

In this sample, this clonotype turned up many times. The chain links TRBV9 to TRBJ2-1, with 13 nucleotides matching TRBD2. Germline trimming cut 0 bases from V and 8 bases from J; bases unmatched to any gene: 8. The CDR3 is 17 amino acids. Germline V gives CDR1 SGDLS, CDR2 YYNGEE. The CDR3 region is CASSVVGGLAGRYEQFF. CDR3 DNA sequence: TGTGCCAGCAGCGTAGTAGGGGGACTAGCGGGACGGTATGAGCAGTTCTTC.

This chain links TRBV13 with TRBJ2-7, with 10 bases that match TRBD2. With V trimmed by 8 bases and J by 2 bases, 6 bases remained unmatched. Germline CDR1 reads PRHDT; CDR2 reads FYEKMQ (reference sequence). This CDR3 is 14 amino acids long. CDR3 in amino acids: CASGASGSPYEQYF. For the CDR3, the DNA is TGTGCCAGCGGAGCTAGCGGGAGCCCCTACGAGCAGTACTTC.

The genes are TRBV20-1 and TRBJ1-2, with TRBD1 identical over 8 bases. Losses at the gene ends were 5 bases for V and 2 bases for J; bases not matched to a gene: 4. This CDR3 has 13 residues. Germline V gene lookup returns CDR1 DFQATT and CDR2 SNEGSKA (reference sequence). CDR3 coding DNA: TGCAGTGCTTCGGACAGGGTGAACTATGGCTACACCTTC. Translated, it gives CSASDRVNYGYTF.

About this clonotype: This may arise from a read error, as a much more abundant clone is one base away. The V call is TRBV5-5, the J call TRBJ2-7; no reliable D call. The ends were cut back, 0 bases at V and 1 base at J, with 8 bases in the middle. Per the germline V gene, CDR1 is SGHKS and CDR2 is YYEKEE (reference sequence). This CDR3 is 14 amino acids long. For the CDR3, the DNA is TGTGCCAGCAGCTTGGTTAGCTCGTCCTACGAGCAGTACTTC. Its protein product is CASSLVSSSYEQYF.

This clonotype was observed many times. The rearrangement links TRBV20-1 to TRBJ2-1; TRBD2 matches 7 bases. With 6 bases clipped from V and 3 bases from J, the junction kept 8 bases outside the gene matches. The CDR3 consists of 14 residues. Germline CDR1 is DFQATT and CDR2 is SNEGSKA (reference sequence). The DNA of the CDR3 is TGCAGTGCGTCGGGGAGGGGTAGCTACAATGAGCAGTTCTTC. Protein product: CSASGRGSYNEQFF.

This clonotype was counted many times. The rearrangement links TRBV5-4 to TRBJ1-2; 7 bases agree with TRBD1. Germline V gene lookup returns CDR1 SGHNT and CDR2 YYREEE (reference sequence). Losses at the gene ends were 4 bases for V and 1 base for J; bases not matched to a gene: 4. The CDR3 contains 14 residues. In nucleotides, the CDR3 is TGTGCCAGCAGCCCCCGGGACAGTAACTATGGCTACACCTTC. Its translation: CASSPRDSNYGYTF.

Note on this clonotype: The junction and the germline gene differ at one end; a read error may be behind it. The gene calls are TRBV6-4 and TRBJ1-5, with a possible D match to TRBD1 (6 bases). CDR3 length equals 15 residues. From germline, CDR1 is MRHNA and CDR2 SNTAGT. DNA for the CDR3: TGTGCCAGCAGTGACCCGGGATCCTATCGTGAGCCAGGGGATTTT. Amino acid sequence: CASSDPGSYREPGDF.

The chain uses TRBV6-1 and TRBJ1-2, with 7 bases aligning to TRBD1. CDR3 length: 18 amino acids. CDR1 is MNHNS and CDR2 is SASEGT in the germline V gene. Germline trimming cut 4 bases from V and 0 bases from J; bases unmatched to any gene: 14. The CDR3 nucleotides are TGTGCCAGCAGTGCAATCCGAGGGGGCAGCCAAGCTAACTATGGCTACACCTTC. Its translation is CASSAIRGGSQANYGYTF.

By frequency in the sample, this clonotype is medium-sized. The chain is built from TRBV6-2 or TRBV6-3 and TRBJ2-5; D is unresolved. The germline V gene encodes CDR1 MNHEY and CDR2 SVGEGT. This CDR3 contains 15 residues. V lost 2 bases and J 2 bases, leaving 12 bases between the germline ends. This CDR3 reads CASSYSRAEQETQYF. The CDR3 coding sequence is TGTGCCAGCAGTTACAGTCGGGCAGAACAAGAGACCCAGTACTTC.